This T cell receptor (beta chain) comes out of a study of T-cell reconstitution after alpha-beta-depleted transplantation in children. As it was prepared, the TCRbeta library received unique molecular identifiers. MiXCR, run by TCRdb on the PCR reads, gives a single entry per CDR3 protein. The sample yields over 550,000 distinct CDR3 sequences, under 12% seen once. CDR1 and CDR2 from the germline V gene are LNHNV and YYDKDF (reference sequence). CDR3 length equals 14 residues. V was shortened by 8 bases and J by 0 bases, with 11 bases between the two germline ends. This clonotype came up a few times. The chain carries TRBV15 and TRBJ1-5; D might be TRBD1 (6 bases). Source: PBMCs from the stem cell graft donor, taken from the stem cell graft. The receptor comes from a human donor who donated a stem cell graft to a child with acute myeloid leukemia. The CDR3: CATEGGYSNQPQHF. The CDR3 DNA is TGTGCCACCGAAGGGGGTTATAGCAATCAGCCCCAGCATTTT.